The text below deals with one TCR beta chain. Being one base from a much bigger clone, this may be a read error. This entry belongs to a study of blood T cells in healthy people across ages. This CDR3 contains 13 residues. V gave up 4 bases and J gave up 5 bases; unmatched junction bases: 2. From germline, CDR1 is MNHEY and CDR2 SVGEGT. PBMCs numbering at least 7 million were isolated per sample. The use of a sample-barcoded 5' primer and a J-beta primer mix characterized a second PCR of about 6 to 11 cycles. Researchers report that each sample yielded at least 2.5 million CDR3-containing paired-end reads. From the 5' RACE reads, TCRdb called clonotypes with MiXCR, one entry per CDR3 protein. The sample lists hundreds of thousands of distinct CDR3 sequences; around 28% were seen once.

This chain uses TRBV6-2 or TRBV6-3 with TRBJ2-3; 8 bases map to TRBD1. The sequenced sample consisted of blood. The receptor was derived from a woman of 80 years or more in good health. In nucleotides, the CDR3 is TGTGCCAGCAGTTGGGACAGGCGAGATACGCAGTATTTT. Residues: CASSWDRRDTQYF.